This T cell receptor beta chain was captured by sequencing in a study of a mutant IDH1 vaccine in newly diagnosed glioma (dated by TCRdb to the early 2020s). Some background on the complete study: Eight vaccinations were administered to patients in weeks 1, 3, 5, 7, 11, 15, 19 and 23, corresponding to visits V03 through V10. Prior to enrollment, patients had been given standard therapy consisting of radiotherapy alone, temozolomide alone, or radiochemotherapy with temozolomide, with the combination given to most patients. Of the roughly 31 treated patients, approximately 62% were male and about 40% were female, and the mean age was 40.4 years. Vaccination began 4-6 weeks after radiotherapy alone, or alongside temozolomide cycles in the chemotherapy-containing groups. Longitudinal TCRB deep sequencing was done for about two dozen treated patients, wherever samples were available for exploratory analyses. Peripheral blood samples were drawn at six visits, namely V03 (baseline), V05, V07, V10, V12 and V13.

V is clipped by 8 bases and J by 2 bases, and the sequence between their germline boundaries is 21 bases long. The CDR3 sequence holds 16 residues, the cysteine and phenylalanine included. The only DNA kept is the CDR3, 48 bases in frame from the first base. The germline V gene provides CDR1 SNHLY and CDR2 FYNNEI. The library relied on the immunoSEQ multiplex PCR assay. Rearranged TCR beta chain sequences were amplified with the hsTCRB Kit following the manufacturer's protocol. An Illumina MiSeq was used to sequence the TCRB libraries. Per the original workflow: The proprietary platform of the kit vendor was used for demultiplexing, trimming and gene mapping. The table was pulled from immuneACCESS by TCRdb, which kept in-frame rearrangements only. Such tables lose some clones; where checked, under half of the loss comes from unresolved V genes, and the rest has no known cause. D and trimming come from the DNA, and the V and J calls and clone size come from that table. The sample contains 55,000 to 65,000 clones, around 80% of them found a single time. Together, the top ten hold around 3.5% of the sample.

The sample's time point label, in plain terms: week 11, during vaccination. A 20-mer mutant IDH1 peptide at 300 micrograms in Montanide made up each vaccine dose, which was injected subcutaneously together with topical imiquimod. All donors had newly diagnosed IDH1-mutant astrocytomas of WHO grade 3 or 4 that showed loss of nuclear ATRX. The samples were drawn from NOA16, a multicentre, single-arm, open-label phase I trial in Germany that tested a mutant IDH1 peptide vaccine in humans for the first time. The DNeasy Blood and Tissue Kit was used to extract genomic DNA from EDTA blood for TCRB sequencing. Study-level results and caveats: Selection of PBMC samples for TCRB deep sequencing was based on availability. No apparent relationship was observed between pseudoprogression and alterations in the top peripheral T cell clonotypes detected by TCRB sequencing. Immune responses induced by the vaccine were seen in roughly 95% of patients across multiple MHC alleles. It was noted by the authors that analyses of patient blood samples could not be reproduced owing to sample limitations.

As for this clone: The antigen this receptor binds is unknown. The input lacks base qualities; no much larger clone sits a single base away.

The input for sequencing was PBMCs, taken from a glioma patient whose treatment included an IDH1 peptide vaccine. This receptor chain uses TRBV2 and TRBJ1-1; TRBD1 is a possible D gene, resting on 5 matching bases. This sequence was found in a man aged 25-45 years with glioma. The CDR3 reads as follows: CASGGIGGLVNTEAFF. The DNA is TGTGCCAGCGGAGGGATCGGGGGTTTGGTAAACACTGAAGCTTTCTTT. Reference TRBV2 and TRBJ1-1 proteins supply the regions before and after the CDR3; the full variable domain is: EPEVTQTPSHQVTQMGQEVILRCVPISNHLYFYWYRQILGQKVEFLVSFYNNEISEKSEIFDDQFSVERPDGSNFTLKIRSTKLEDSAMYFCASGGIGGLVNTEAFFGQGTRLTVV.